The clone carrying this TCR beta chain was observed a single time. What it binds is unknown. CDR3 length equals 17 residues. V was pared by 0 bases and J by 3 bases, with 18 bases between. The germline V gene encodes CDR1 LGHNA and CDR2 YSLEER. This specimen comes from a study of cytomegalovirus exposure and HLA in healthy donors. Study-wide background: Findings of an earlier analysis included 90 million to 120 million unique TCR beta sequences from 170 million or so T cells. Study observations and caveats: Upon later analysis, TCR association rates were observed to vary by HLA locus, being highest for DRB1 and lowest for HLA-C. A few V segments could not be told apart, such as TRBV6-2 and TRBV6-3, and were left out. In a later analysis, CMV-associated beta chains were mostly HLA-associated, it appeared.

PCR primers comprised 60 Vbeta and 13 Jbeta primers. TCRdb's copy holds only in-frame clones and misses some; the assay was immunoSEQ multiplex PCR. The table records roughly 190,000 clones, over 80% of them present only once. The V gene is TRBV4-3, the J gene TRBJ2-7; D may be TRBD1 (6 bases). This sequence originates from a woman aged 45-65 years in good health and CMV-seropositive. Sequenced material: PBMCs. CDR3 in DNA: TGCGCCAGCAGCCAAGATCCCGACAGGATGAATCGCTACGAGCAGTACTTC. It translates to CASSQDPDRMNRYEQYF.